These 29 T cell receptor beta chains were all obtained from the same sample, sequenced in a study of blood T cells in healthy people across ages. Primed by a sample-barcoded 5' primer and a J-beta primer mix, a second PCR proceeded for about 6 to 12 cycles. MiXCR, applied by TCRdb to the 5' RACE reads, yields one record per CDR3 protein. The sample yields more than 650,000 distinct CDR3 sequences, approximately 22% seen once. Sequences were obtained from blood. The receptors shown here come from a man between 65 and 85 years old in good health.

This clonotype was picked up a small number of times. V and J are TRBV7-9 and TRBJ1-1; D uncertain. With 2 bases removed from V and 2 bases from J, the gap between germline ends came to 9 bases. The CDR3 runs to 14 residues. Germline CDR1 reads SEHNR; CDR2 reads FQNEAQ (reference sequence). Here the CDR3 reads CASSLLRANTEAFF. The CDR3 DNA reads TGTGCCAGCAGCTTATTAAGGGCTAACACTGAAGCTTTCTTT.

The rearrangement links TRBV20-1 to TRBJ2-5; 12 nucleotides match TRBD2. The J call may be faulty, since TRBJ2-7 better matches the DNA end. Germline V CDR1 and CDR2: DFQATT, SNEGSKA (reference sequence). This CDR3 is 13 amino acids long. The CDR3 DNA reads as TGCAGTGCAAGACTAGCGGGAGCTTACGAGCAGTACGTC. It translates to CSARLAGAYEQYV.

A remark on this clonotype: The junction and the germline gene differ at one end; a read error may be behind it. The chain carries TRBV3-1 and TRBJ1-4; a weak D match, TRBD1 (5 bases). Germline V lookup: CDR1 LGHDT, CDR2 YNNKEL (reference sequence). The CDR3 runs to 12 residues. The CDR3 DNA reads as TGTGCCAGCAGCCAGTTGGGGGAAAAACTGCTTTTT. Amino acids: CASSQLGEKLLF.

The rearrangement joins TRBV7-2 to TRBJ2-5; 7 bases fit TRBD1. Germline CDR1 reads SGHTA; CDR2 reads FQGNSA. The J segment lost 0 bases and the V segment lost 5 bases, leaving 6 bases of the junction unmatched. The CDR3 extends over 15 amino acids. CDR3 DNA sequence: TGTGCCAGCAGCCCTGGGACAGTATACCAAGAGACCCAGTACTTC. Protein product: CASSPGTVYQETQYF.

V gene TRBV27 combines with J gene TRBJ2-3, with D uncertain. This CDR3 has 13 residues. The ends were cut back, 3 bases at V and 4 bases at J, with 8 bases in the middle. The V gene's germline CDR1 is MNHEY and CDR2 SMNVEV (reference sequence). DNA for the CDR3: TGTGCCAGCAGTTTTCGTATGGCAGATACGCAGTATTTT. Encoded protein: CASSFRMADTQYF.

This clonotype was detected only a few times. The gene calls are TRBV5-8 and TRBJ2-5; D is unresolved. V was clipped by 0 bases and J by 2 bases, with 8 bases between them. Germline CDR1 and CDR2: SGHTS and YDEGEE. CDR3 length: 14 residues. This chain's CDR3 is CASSLVLPQETQYF. CDR3 nucleotide sequence: TGTGCCAGCAGCTTGGTGCTTCCTCAAGAGACCCAGTACTTC.

The chain has TRBV2 and TRBJ2-1, with D possibly matching TRBD2 (6 bases). The end of the DNA aligns better with TRBJ2-7, so the J call may be wrong. Germline V gene lookup returns CDR1 SNHLY and CDR2 FYNNEI. The CDR3 runs 13 residues. CDR3 nucleotide sequence: TGTGCCAGCAGGGAGGGCATCACCTACGAGCAGTACTTC. Its translation: CASREGITYEQYF.

This clonotype was observed a few times. Since a much larger clone is just one base distant, this may be a read error. The V and J genes are TRBV7-2 and TRBJ2-3, with D possibly called TRBD1 or TRBD2 (5 bases each). The CDR3 covers 15 residues. Germline CDR1 SGHTA, CDR2 FQGNSA. CDR3 bases: TGTGCCAACAGCCCGAACGGGGCGGAAGGGGATACGCAGTATTTT. Translated: CANSPNGAEGDTQYF.

This clonotype was observed a few times. In this CDR3 the conserved last residue, phenylalanine or tryptophan, is missing, so a read error is likely. The DNA is omitted, as the CDR3 cannot be located on it reliably, and the CDR3 follows TCRdb's listing. This chain uses TRBV20-1 with TRBJ1-1. The CDR3 is made up of 9 amino acids, end residues included. Germline V gene sequence: CDR1 DFQATT, CDR2 SNEGSKA (reference sequence). CDR3 amino acids: CSASSRSSL.

In DNA form, the CDR3 reads TGTGCCACCAGTGACCTTACAGGAATCTATGGCTACACCTTC. Translating gives CATSDLTGIYGYTF. The chain recombines TRBV24-1 with TRBJ1-2; D may be TRBD1 (5 bases). Trimming removed 4 bases from V and 4 bases from J, with 12 bases in between. The CDR3 has 14 amino acids. Germline V gene lookup returns CDR1 KGHDR and CDR2 SFDVKD.

The chain links TRBV18 to TRBJ1-5; no reliable D call. Germline V gives CDR1 KGHSH, CDR2 LQKENI. This CDR3 has 13 residues. The V end was cut by 3 bases, the J end by 5 bases, with 8 bases between. Written as DNA, the CDR3 is TGTGCCAGCTCACCGGGGTTCGATCAGCCCCAGCATTTT. Encoded protein: CASSPGFDQPQHF.

The chain couples TRBV7-6 to TRBJ1-1, with D maybe TRBD1 (5 bases). This CDR3 has 13 residues. Trimming stripped 1 base from V and 10 bases from J, with 13 bases between. CDR1 is SGHVS and CDR2 is FNYEAQ in the germline V gene. The chain's CDR3 is CASSLGAGAGAFF. The DNA for the CDR3 is TGTGCCAGCAGCTTAGGGGCCGGGGCAGGAGCTTTCTTT.

The CDR3 nucleotides are TGCAGTGCTAGAGATCTTCGGGGGTCGAACACAGATACGCAGTATTTT. It encodes CSARDLRGSNTDTQYF. The chain has TRBV20-1 and TRBJ2-3; D is possibly TRBD2 (6 bases). CDR3 size: 16 residues. Per germline, CDR1 DFQATT and CDR2 SNEGSKA (reference sequence). Trimming removed 0 bases at V and 2 bases at J, with 15 bases between.

This chain uses TRBV5-1 with TRBJ2-1; D is possibly TRBD1 or TRBD2 (5 bases each). This CDR3 contains 15 residues. Germline V gene data show CDR1 as SGHRS and CDR2 as YFSETQ. V shed 0 bases and J shed 6 bases, with 13 bases lying between them. Written as DNA, the CDR3 is TGCGCCAGCAGCTTGGGGGAGACCCAGGGCAATGAGCAGTTCTTC. Protein product: CASSLGETQGNEQFF. Variable domain in full (rest from reference TRBV5-1 and TRBJ2-1): KAGVTQTPRYLIKTRGQQVTLSCSPISGHRSVSWYQQTPGQGLQFLFEYFSETQRNKGNFPGRFSGRQFSNSRSEMNVSTLELGDSALYLCASSLGETQGNEQFFGPGTRLTVL.

This clonotype was seen more than once but under ten times. The gene calls are TRBV12-3 or TRBV12-4 and TRBJ2-1; TRBD2 might be the D (6 bases). The CDR3 sequence is 14 residues long. Trimming took off 5 bases at V and 8 bases at J, with 16 bases between the two ends. The CDR3 DNA follows: TGTGCCAGCAGTCTGGGGGGAGCTGAGGATGAGCAGTTCTTC. It translates to CASSLGGAEDEQFF.

This clonotype has a handful of counts. J is TRBJ2-1 and V is TRBV4-2; 8 bases fit TRBD2. V dropped 3 bases and J dropped 6; count of bases not matched to a gene: 4. CDR1 is LGHNA, CDR2 YNFKEQ, per germline. This CDR3 spans 14 amino acids. The CDR3 region is CASSHGLAGNEQFF. DNA of the CDR3: TGTGCCAGCAGCCACGGACTAGCCGGCAATGAGCAGTTCTTC.

V is TRBV19 and J is TRBJ2-5, with D unresolved. V was pared by 6 bases and J by 5 bases, with 7 bases between. CDR3 length: 11 residues. Germline CDR1 LNHDA, CDR2 SQIVND (reference sequence). CDR3 coding DNA: TGTGCCAGTAGGAACATGGAGACCCAGTACTTC. Protein: CASRNMETQYF.

This clonotype was seen a handful of times. The chain couples TRBV12-5 to TRBJ2-3, with unresolved D. V lost 1 base to trimming and J lost 4 bases, with 6 bases between them. This CDR3 is 13 amino acids long. Germline CDR1 LGHNT, CDR2 FRNRAP. The CDR3 loop is CASGLASPDTQYF. In nucleotides, the CDR3 is TGTGCTAGTGGTTTGGCATCCCCAGATACGCAGTATTTT.

This clonotype has a handful of counts. The chain joins TRBV10-3 to TRBJ2-3; D unresolved. Germline CDR1 and CDR2: ENHRY and SYGVKD. V was shortened by 4 bases and J by 2 bases, with 10 bases between the two germline ends. The CDR3 spans 14 residues. The CDR3 sequence is CAISVEGLTDTQYF. CDR3 DNA sequence: TGTGCCATCAGTGTCGAAGGGCTCACAGATACGCAGTATTTT.

The chain couples TRBV28 to TRBJ1-6; 7 bases fit TRBD1. Looked up from germline, CDR1 is MDHEN and CDR2 is SYDVKM. After removal of 5 bases from V and 6 bases from J, the junction contained 10 bases not matched to a gene. This CDR3 comprises 16 residues. The CDR3 region is CASSPPPGQSNSPLHF. DNA for the CDR3: TGTGCCAGCAGTCCACCCCCGGGACAGAGTAATTCACCCCTCCACTTT.

This clonotype was seen a handful of times. The rearrangement links TRBV28 to TRBJ1-3; D is unresolved. Trimming cost V 5 bases and J 0 bases, with 11 bases left between them. The CDR3 covers 15 residues. Per germline, CDR1 MDHEN and CDR2 SYDVKM. The CDR3 DNA reads as TGTGCCAGCAGTCAGCGGGGTGTCTCTGGAAACACCATATATTTT. Its protein product is CASSQRGVSGNTIYF.

In this sample, this clonotype turned up many times. This chain connects TRBV30 to TRBJ1-6; 7 positions match TRBD1. The CDR3 sequence is 14 residues long. V trimming: 3 bases; J trimming: 7 bases; junction bases outside the gene matches: 6. Germline values: CDR1 GTSNPN, CDR2 SVGIG (reference sequence). The CDR3 loop is CAWSPGTANSPLHF. The CDR3 DNA follows: TGTGCCTGGAGCCCCGGGACAGCAAATTCACCCCTCCACTTT.

This clonotype has just one count. V usage is TRBV20-1 and J usage is TRBJ2-7; D uncertain. CDR1 DFQATT and CDR2 SNEGSKA come from the germline V gene (reference sequence). CDR3 length: 12 amino acids. The V end lost 0 bases, the J end lost 0 bases, and 3 bases lay between the germline ends. CDR3 region: CSARESSYEQYF. The CDR3 DNA reads TGCAGTGCTAGAGAGAGCTCCTACGAGCAGTACTTC.

This clonotype was picked up a small number of times. V and J are TRBV7-3 and TRBJ2-2, with D possibly being TRBD1 (6 bases). The ends were cut back, 5 bases at V and 6 bases at J, with 16 bases in the middle. Germline CDR1 and CDR2: SGHTA and FQGTGA. The CDR3 is made up of 15 amino acids. CDR3 loop: CASSPGLRGPGELFF. The CDR3 nucleotides are TGTGCCAGCAGCCCCGGCCTCAGGGGCCCCGGGGAGCTGTTTTTT.

The chain combines TRBV14 with TRBJ1-1; D unclear. Trimming cost V 6 bases and J 2 bases, with 10 bases left between them. Per germline, CDR1 SGHDN and CDR2 FVKESK. This CDR3 spans 13 amino acids. CDR3 sequence reads: CASSLMVNTEAFF. CDR3 nucleotide sequence: TGTGCCAGCAGTCTGATGGTAAACACTGAAGCTTTCTTT.

The CDR3 here is CASGILGSPLHF. CDR3 nucleotide sequence: TGTGCCAGCGGGATCCTGGGCTCACCCCTCCACTTT. This rearrangement joins TRBV12-3 or TRBV12-4 to TRBJ1-6; D unclear. V lost 8 bases to trimming and J lost 10 bases, with 12 bases between them. The CDR3 is 12 amino acids.

This clonotype has at least ten counts. The chain has TRBV27 and TRBJ2-7, with TRBD1 as a possible D gene (5 bases). V lost 6 bases and J lost 5, with 20 bases in between. This CDR3 has 15 amino acids. Looked up from germline, CDR1 is MNHEY and CDR2 is SMNVEV (reference sequence). CDR3 residues: CASRQLDRVRDEQYF. The CDR3 coding sequence is TGTGCCAGCAGACAACTTGACAGAGTCCGAGACGAGCAGTACTTC.

The J gene is TRBJ1-6, the V gene TRBV20-1; 8 bases are shared with TRBD1. With 6 bases clipped from V and 7 bases from J, the junction kept 11 bases outside the gene matches. Germline V gives CDR1 DFQATT, CDR2 SNEGSKA (reference sequence). The CDR3 extends over 15 amino acids. CDR3 nucleotide sequence: TGCAGTGCGCTAAGGACAGGGCCGTGGAATTCACCCCTCCACTTT. It codes for CSALRTGPWNSPLHF.

This clonotype was counted only a few times. At one end the junction does not follow the germline gene, possibly because of a read error. This chain joins TRBV3-1 and TRBJ1-1; 9 nucleotides match TRBD1. CDR1 and CDR2 from the germline V gene are LGHDT and YNNKEL (reference sequence). The CDR3 is 15 amino acids. CDR3 loop: CASSQGQGTNTEAFF. The DNA of the CDR3 is TGTGCCAGCAGTCAAGGACAGGGGACCAACACTGAAGCTTTCTTT. Full variable domain (remainder filled in from reference TRBV3-1 and TRBJ1-1): DTAVSQTPKYLVTQMGNDKSIKCEQNLGHDTMYWYKQDSKKFLKIMFSYNNKELIINETVPNRFSPKSPDKAHLNLHINSLELGDSAVYFCASSQGQGTNTEAFFGQGTRLTVV.